Listed below are T cell receptor beta chains from one sample, sequenced in a study of vaccination effects on CD4 cells after COVID-19. The antigens of these receptors remain unknown. Repertoires were generated with immunoSEQ multiplex PCR, while TCRdb's copy carries only in-frame clones and drops some. The repertoire consists of over 45,000 clones, with about 83% occurring once and the leading ten covering around 3.3%. The source was CD4+ T cells from PBMCs cultured without peptide, collected before COVID-19 vaccination. These TCRs come from a human donor who received a COVID-19 vaccine. CDR3s include the opening cysteine and the closing phenylalanine or tryptophan. The D gene is left open where the match is weak. The size of a clone is reported for some rows only, either as once, few or many, or as a class for expanded clones.

V gene: TRBV24-1
D gene: TRBD1
clone size: NA
J gene: TRBJ1-4
CDR3 DNA: TGTGCCACCAGTGATTCCCAGCCAGGGGGTCTCGAAAAACTGTTTTTT
CDR3 protein: CATSDSQPGGLEKLFF

V gene: TRBV5-1
D gene: TRBD2
clone size: NA
J gene: TRBJ2-2
CDR3 DNA: TGCGCCAGCAGCTTGGTGCCTAGCGGGGGGAACACCGGGGAGCTGTTTTTT
CDR3 protein: CASSLVPSGGNTGELFF

V gene: TRBV7-8
D gene: NA
clone size: NA
J gene: TRBJ1-5
CDR3 DNA: TGTGCCAGCAGCCCGCGCCGGACGGGATATAGCAATCAGCCCCAGCATTTT
CDR3 protein: CASSPRRTGYSNQPQHF

V gene: TRBV7-8
D gene: NA
clone size: NA
J gene: TRBJ2-5
CDR3 DNA: TGTGCCAGCAGCTTCGTAGAGACCCAGTACTTC
CDR3 protein: CASSFVETQYF

V gene: TRBV27
D gene: NA
clone size: once
J gene: TRBJ2-2
CDR3 DNA: TGTGCCAGCAGTTTCTTACAGGGTATCTCCACCGGGGAGCTGTTTTTT
CDR3 protein: CASSFLQGISTGELFF

V gene: TRBV5-1
D gene: NA
clone size: NA
J gene: TRBJ1-4
CDR3 DNA: TGCGCAATTTCCGGGACCACAGACACAACTAATGAAAAACTGTTTTTT
CDR3 protein: CAISGTTDTTNEKLFF

V gene: TRBV19
D gene: TRBD1
clone size: NA
J gene: TRBJ1-4
CDR3 DNA: TGTGCCAGTAGTATTCGGACAGGGAATGAAAAACTGTTTTTT
CDR3 protein: CASSIRTGNEKLFF

V gene: TRBV6-5
D gene: NA
clone size: NA
J gene: TRBJ2-5
CDR3 DNA: TGTGCCGGGAAGGGGAGAGGGCGAGAGACCCAGTACTTC
CDR3 protein: CAGKGRGRETQYF

V gene: TRBV3-1/TRBV3-2
D gene: TRBD2
clone size: NA
J gene: TRBJ2-3
CDR3 DNA: TGTGCCAGCAGCCAGGCGAGACTAGCGGGGGCAGATACGCAGTATTTT
CDR3 protein: CASSQARLAGADTQYF

V gene: TRBV9
D gene: NA
clone size: NA
J gene: TRBJ2-2
CDR3 DNA: TGTGCCAGCAGCGCCAATCTTAACCTGAACACCGGGGAGCTGTTTTTT
CDR3 protein: CASSANLNLNTGELFF

V gene: TRBV2
D gene: TRBD1
clone size: few
J gene: TRBJ1-2
CDR3 DNA: TGTGCCAGCAGTGCGGGACAGGTCAACTATGGCTACACCTTC
CDR3 protein: CASSAGQVNYGYTF

V gene: TRBV5-1
D gene: NA
clone size: NA
J gene: TRBJ2-4
CDR3 DNA: TGCGCCAGCAGCTTAGGAATAGCCAAAAACATTCAGTACTTC
CDR3 protein: CASSLGIAKNIQYF

V gene: TRBV21-1
D gene: NA
clone size: NA
J gene: TRBJ2-5
CDR3 DNA: TGTGCCAGCAGCAAAGCCATCCAGGTCAAAGTGGAGACCCAGTACTTC
CDR3 protein: CASSKAIQVKVETQYF

V gene: TRBV5-1
D gene: NA
clone size: NA
J gene: TRBJ2-5
CDR3 DNA: TGCGCCAGCAGCTCGGGGCAGACCGAAGAGACCCAGTACTTC
CDR3 protein: CASSSGQTEETQYF

V gene: TRBV5-6
D gene: NA
clone size: NA
J gene: TRBJ1-2
CDR3 DNA: TGTGCCAGCAGCTTGGGAGGGCCAGGGCAAGCCTATGGCTACACCTTC
CDR3 protein: CASSLGGPGQAYGYTF

V gene: TRBV14
D gene: TRBD1
clone size: NA
J gene: TRBJ1-1
CDR3 DNA: TGTGCCAGCAGCCGCAAACAGGGGAGCACTGAAGCTTTCTTT
CDR3 protein: CASSRKQGSTEAFF

V gene: TRBV2
D gene: TRBD1
clone size: NA
J gene: TRBJ1-2
CDR3 DNA: TGTGCCAGCCGGACAGGGGCCTTTTATGGCTACACCTTC
CDR3 protein: CASRTGAFYGYTF

V gene: TRBV5-1
D gene: NA
clone size: NA
J gene: TRBJ1-1
CDR3 DNA: TGCGCCAGCAGCCACCAGGACGGGACTGAAGCTTTCTTT
CDR3 protein: CASSHQDGTEAFF

V gene: TRBV7-9
D gene: NA
clone size: NA
J gene: TRBJ1-1
CDR3 DNA: TGTGCCAGCAGCAGCGACAGGACGGCTGAAGCTTTCTTT
CDR3 protein: CASSSDRTAEAFF

V gene: TRBV7-8
D gene: NA
clone size: NA
J gene: TRBJ1-2
CDR3 DNA: TGTGCCTCTCATAGGCCGGGAGAAGAGAGCGGCTACACCTTC
CDR3 protein: CASHRPGEESGYTF

V gene: TRBV11-2
D gene: TRBD1
clone size: NA
J gene: TRBJ2-5
CDR3 DNA: TGTGCCAGCAGCCCGGACAGGCGAGAGACCCAGTACTTC
CDR3 protein: CASSPDRRETQYF

V gene: TRBV5-1
D gene: NA
clone size: once
J gene: TRBJ1-4
CDR3 DNA: TGCGCCAGCAGCGGAGAGGGAGGTGAAAAACTGTTTTTT
CDR3 protein: CASSGEGGEKLFF

V gene: TRBV28
D gene: TRBD1
clone size: NA
J gene: TRBJ2-5
CDR3 DNA: TGTGCCAGCGCTACAGGGGGACGAGAGACCCAGTACTTC
CDR3 protein: CASATGGRETQYF

V gene: TRBV11-2
D gene: NA
clone size: once
J gene: TRBJ1-2
CDR3 DNA: TGTGCCAGCAGGGTAGTGGGAGGGGACGGCGGCTACACCTTC
CDR3 protein: CASRVVGGDGGYTF

V gene: TRBV27
D gene: NA
clone size: NA
J gene: TRBJ2-5
CDR3 DNA: TGTGCCAGCAGTTCCCTCTCGCGAGTGGGAGAGACCCAGTACTTC
CDR3 protein: CASSSLSRVGETQYF

V gene: TRBV2
D gene: TRBD1
clone size: NA
J gene: TRBJ2-2
CDR3 DNA: TGTGCCAGCAGCCACAGGGACAGGTACACCGGGGAGCTGTTTTTT
CDR3 protein: CASSHRDRYTGELFF

V gene: TRBV6-2/TRBV6-3
D gene: NA
clone size: once
J gene: TRBJ2-1
CDR3 DNA: TGTGCCAGCAGTTACACGGGCGTTCACAATGAGCAGTTCTTC
CDR3 protein: CASSYTGVHNEQFF

V gene: TRBV30
D gene: NA
clone size: NA
J gene: TRBJ1-2
CDR3 DNA: TGTGCCTGGAGGGGGAAGGATGGGGCTAACTATGGCTACACCTTC
CDR3 protein: CAWRGKDGANYGYTF

V gene: TRBV5-4
D gene: TRBD1
clone size: few
J gene: TRBJ1-2
CDR3 DNA: TGTGCCAGCAGCTGGGGACAGGGTGGAGGCTACACCTTC
CDR3 protein: CASSWGQGGGYTF

V gene: TRBV5-4
D gene: NA
clone size: NA
J gene: TRBJ2-5
CDR3 DNA: TGTGCCAGCAGCTCCAAGGCGCAGGGACAAGAGACCCAGTACTTC
CDR3 protein: CASSSKAQGQETQYF

V gene: TRBV30
D gene: NA
clone size: NA
J gene: TRBJ2-1
CDR3 DNA: TGTGCCTGGAGTGTACGCTTATCCCTTGACAATGAGCAGTTCTTC
CDR3 protein: CAWSVRLSLDNEQFF

V gene: TRBV9
D gene: NA
clone size: NA
J gene: TRBJ1-1
CDR3 DNA: TGTGCCAGCAGCCCTACAGAGACTGAAGCTTTCTTT
CDR3 protein: CASSPTETEAFF

V gene: TRBV19
D gene: NA
clone size: once
J gene: TRBJ1-4
CDR3 DNA: TGTGCCAGTAGACTGACTATGTTCGATGAAAAACTGTTTTTT
CDR3 protein: CASRLTMFDEKLFF

V gene: TRBV18
D gene: NA
clone size: NA
J gene: TRBJ2-5
CDR3 DNA: TGTGCCAGCTCACCCCGGAACCGAGTCTCCCAAGAGACCCAGTACTTC
CDR3 protein: CASSPRNRVSQETQYF

V gene: TRBV5-1
D gene: NA
clone size: NA
J gene: TRBJ1-5
CDR3 DNA: TGCGCCAGCAGCTTGGTGCCAAATCAGCCCCAGCATTTT
CDR3 protein: CASSLVPNQPQHF

V gene: TRBV5-1
D gene: TRBD2
clone size: NA
J gene: TRBJ2-6
CDR3 DNA: TGCGCCAGCAGCTTTCGGGGAGGGCGCTCTGGGGCCAACGTCCTGACTTTC
CDR3 protein: CASSFRGGRSGANVLTF

V gene: TRBV19
D gene: NA
clone size: NA
J gene: TRBJ2-1
CDR3 DNA: TGTGCCAGTAGTATAGCCACGGGTGATGAGCAGTTCTTC
CDR3 protein: CASSIATGDEQFF

V gene: TRBV5-1
D gene: NA
clone size: NA
J gene: TRBJ1-4
CDR3 DNA: TGCGCCAGCAGCTTGGTGGCAACTAATGAAAAACTGTTTTTT
CDR3 protein: CASSLVATNEKLFF

V gene: TRBV9
D gene: TRBD2
clone size: NA
J gene: TRBJ2-5
CDR3 DNA: TGTGCCAGCAGCCCAGGACTAGCGGGGGGGCCTGAGACCCAGTACTTC
CDR3 protein: CASSPGLAGGPETQYF

V gene: TRBV6-5
D gene: NA
clone size: NA
J gene: TRBJ1-2
CDR3 DNA: TGTGCCAGCAACCCGGACCTCCGGAATGGCTACACCTTC
CDR3 protein: CASNPDLRNGYTF

V gene: TRBV6-4
D gene: TRBD2
clone size: NA
J gene: TRBJ2-3
CDR3 DNA: TGTGCCAGCAGTGAAATAGCGGGGGGCACAGATACGCAGTATTTT
CDR3 protein: CASSEIAGGTDTQYF

V gene: TRBV27
D gene: NA
clone size: few
J gene: TRBJ1-3
CDR3 DNA: TGTGCCAGCGGCTCAGGTGCACCGGGTGGAAACACCATATATTTT
CDR3 protein: CASGSGAPGGNTIYF

V gene: TRBV6-5
D gene: NA
clone size: NA
J gene: TRBJ2-5
CDR3 DNA: TGTGCCAGCAGCGGGACCATACGAGAGACCCAGTACTTC
CDR3 protein: CASSGTIRETQYF

V gene: TRBV30
D gene: TRBD1
clone size: NA
J gene: TRBJ1-4
CDR3 DNA: TGTGCCATGGGACAGAAAGAAAAACTGTTTTTT
CDR3 protein: CAMGQKEKLFF

V gene: TRBV4-1
D gene: NA
clone size: few
J gene: TRBJ2-1
CDR3 DNA: TGCGCCAGCAGCCAAGAACGAGCCCACAATGAGCAGTTCTTC
CDR3 protein: CASSQERAHNEQFF

V gene: TRBV6-5
D gene: TRBD1
clone size: NA
J gene: TRBJ1-5
CDR3 DNA: TGTGCCACCGGACAGGGGTATAGCAATCAGCCCCAGCATTTT
CDR3 protein: CATGQGYSNQPQHF

V gene: TRBV9
D gene: TRBD2
clone size: NA
J gene: TRBJ2-3
CDR3 DNA: TGTGCCAGCAGCCCTAATAGCGGGGGGGCAGCAGATACGCAGTATTTT
CDR3 protein: CASSPNSGGAADTQYF

V gene: TRBV9
D gene: TRBD1
clone size: NA
J gene: TRBJ2-2
CDR3 DNA: TGTGCCAGCAGCGTAGCCGGGACAGGGCCTCCCGGGGAGCTGTTTTTT
CDR3 protein: CASSVAGTGPPGELFF

V gene: TRBV2
D gene: TRBD1
clone size: few
J gene: TRBJ1-6
CDR3 DNA: TGTGCCAGGAGCTGGCAGGGGGCTGATTCACCCCTCCACTTT
CDR3 protein: CARSWQGADSPLHF